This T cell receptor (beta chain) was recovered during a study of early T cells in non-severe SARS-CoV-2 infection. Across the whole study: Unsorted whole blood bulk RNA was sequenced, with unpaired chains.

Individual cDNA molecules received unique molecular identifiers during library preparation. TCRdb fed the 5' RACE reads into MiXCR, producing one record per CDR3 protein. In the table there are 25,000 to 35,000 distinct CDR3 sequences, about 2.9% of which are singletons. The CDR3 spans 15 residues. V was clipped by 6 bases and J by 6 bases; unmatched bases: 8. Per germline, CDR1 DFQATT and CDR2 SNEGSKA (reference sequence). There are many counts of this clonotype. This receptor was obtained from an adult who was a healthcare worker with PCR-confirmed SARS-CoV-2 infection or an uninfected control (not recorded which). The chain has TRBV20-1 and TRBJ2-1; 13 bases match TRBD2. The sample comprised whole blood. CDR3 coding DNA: TGCAGTGCCCTTTTGACTAGCGGGGGGCCCAATGAGCAGTTCTTC. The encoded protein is CSALLTSGGPNEQFF.